The entry below describes one T cell receptor beta chain. Its antigen is currently unknown. Time point denoted: week 35, safety follow-up. The study gave 300 ug of mutant IDH1 20-mer peptide per vaccine dose, with topical imiquimod. The data were taken from a study of a mutant IDH1 vaccine in newly diagnosed glioma. Overall study: With temozolomide cycles, or 4-6 weeks after radiotherapy alone, vaccination was started. Patients arrived already treated with radiotherapy, temozolomide, or both, most having had both. Visit timing is recorded as week 35 for V12 and week 47 for V13.

Profiled with immunoSEQ multiplex PCR; TCRdb holds only in-frame clones, not every one. The repertoire has about 32,000 clones, roughly four fifths of them found once; the top ten carry around 7%. Trimming removed 3 bases from V and 0 bases from J; junction bases left unmatched: 11. CDR1 is SEHNR and CDR2 is FQNEAQ in the germline V gene (reference sequence). This CDR3 is built from 19 residues. Study results and caveats: Patients mounted vaccine-induced immune responses in 80% to 95% of cases.

The sequencing used PBMCs, collected from a glioma patient whose treatment included an IDH1 peptide vaccine. J is TRBJ1-1 and V is TRBV7-9; 12 bases match TRBD1. This clonotype originated in a woman younger than 35 with glioma. The CDR3 sequence: CASSLGPGQGASVNTEAFF. As DNA, the CDR3 is TGTGCCAGCAGCTTGGGCCCGGGACAGGGGGCTTCCGTGAACACTGAAGCTTTCTTT.